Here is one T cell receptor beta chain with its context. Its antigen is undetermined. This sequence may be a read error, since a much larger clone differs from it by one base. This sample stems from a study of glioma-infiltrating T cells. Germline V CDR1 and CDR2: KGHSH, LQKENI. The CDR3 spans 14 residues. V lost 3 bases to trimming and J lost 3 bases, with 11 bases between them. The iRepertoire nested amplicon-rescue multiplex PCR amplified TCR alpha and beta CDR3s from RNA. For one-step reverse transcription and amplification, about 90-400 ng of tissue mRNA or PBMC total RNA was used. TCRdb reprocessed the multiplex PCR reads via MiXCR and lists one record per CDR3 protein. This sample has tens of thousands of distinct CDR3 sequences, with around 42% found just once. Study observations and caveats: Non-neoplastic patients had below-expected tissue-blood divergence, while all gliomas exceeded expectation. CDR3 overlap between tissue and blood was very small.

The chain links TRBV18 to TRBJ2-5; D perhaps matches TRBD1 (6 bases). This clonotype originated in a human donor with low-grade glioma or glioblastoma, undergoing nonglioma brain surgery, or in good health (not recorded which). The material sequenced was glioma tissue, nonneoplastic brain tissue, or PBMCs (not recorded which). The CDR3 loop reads CASSPRQVEETQYF. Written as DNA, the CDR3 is TGTGCCAGCTCACCCAGACAGGTGGAAGAGACCCAGTACTTC.